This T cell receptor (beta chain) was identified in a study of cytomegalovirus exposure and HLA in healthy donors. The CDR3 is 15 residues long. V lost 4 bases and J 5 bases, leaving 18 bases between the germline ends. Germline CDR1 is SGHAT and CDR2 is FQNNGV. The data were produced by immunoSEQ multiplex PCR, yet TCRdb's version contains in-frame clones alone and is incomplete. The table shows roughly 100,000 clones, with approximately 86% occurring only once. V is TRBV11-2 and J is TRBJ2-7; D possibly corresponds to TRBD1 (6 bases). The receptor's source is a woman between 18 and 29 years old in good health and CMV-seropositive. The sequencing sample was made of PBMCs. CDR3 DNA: TGTGCCAGCAGCTCTCGACAGGATCGGGCCGACGAGCAGTACTTC. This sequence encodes CASSSRQDRADEQYF.